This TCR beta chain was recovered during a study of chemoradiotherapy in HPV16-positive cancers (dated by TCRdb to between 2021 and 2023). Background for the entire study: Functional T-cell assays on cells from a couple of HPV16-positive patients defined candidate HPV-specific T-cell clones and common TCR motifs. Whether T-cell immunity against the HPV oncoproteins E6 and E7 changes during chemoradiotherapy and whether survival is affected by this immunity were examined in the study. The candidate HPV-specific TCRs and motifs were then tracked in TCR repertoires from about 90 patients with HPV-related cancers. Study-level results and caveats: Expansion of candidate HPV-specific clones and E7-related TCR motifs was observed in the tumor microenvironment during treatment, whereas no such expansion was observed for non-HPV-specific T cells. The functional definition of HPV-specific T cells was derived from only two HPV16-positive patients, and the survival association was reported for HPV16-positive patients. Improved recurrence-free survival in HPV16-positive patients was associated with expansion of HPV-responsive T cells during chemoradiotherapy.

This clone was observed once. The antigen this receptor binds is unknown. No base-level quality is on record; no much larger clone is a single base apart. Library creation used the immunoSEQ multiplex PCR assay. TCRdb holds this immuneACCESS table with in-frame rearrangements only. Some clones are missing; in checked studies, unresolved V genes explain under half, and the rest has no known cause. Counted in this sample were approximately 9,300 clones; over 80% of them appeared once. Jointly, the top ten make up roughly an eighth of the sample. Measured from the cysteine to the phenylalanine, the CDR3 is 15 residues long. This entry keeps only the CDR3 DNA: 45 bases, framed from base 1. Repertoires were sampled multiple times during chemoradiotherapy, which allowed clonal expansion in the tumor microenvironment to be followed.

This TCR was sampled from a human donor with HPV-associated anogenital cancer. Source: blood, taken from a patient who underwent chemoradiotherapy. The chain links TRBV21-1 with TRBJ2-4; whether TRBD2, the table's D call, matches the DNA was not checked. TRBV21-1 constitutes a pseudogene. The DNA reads TGTGCCAGCAGCAAAGGAGAGGGATCGGGAAACATTCAGTACTTC. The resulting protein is CASSKGEGSGNIQYF.